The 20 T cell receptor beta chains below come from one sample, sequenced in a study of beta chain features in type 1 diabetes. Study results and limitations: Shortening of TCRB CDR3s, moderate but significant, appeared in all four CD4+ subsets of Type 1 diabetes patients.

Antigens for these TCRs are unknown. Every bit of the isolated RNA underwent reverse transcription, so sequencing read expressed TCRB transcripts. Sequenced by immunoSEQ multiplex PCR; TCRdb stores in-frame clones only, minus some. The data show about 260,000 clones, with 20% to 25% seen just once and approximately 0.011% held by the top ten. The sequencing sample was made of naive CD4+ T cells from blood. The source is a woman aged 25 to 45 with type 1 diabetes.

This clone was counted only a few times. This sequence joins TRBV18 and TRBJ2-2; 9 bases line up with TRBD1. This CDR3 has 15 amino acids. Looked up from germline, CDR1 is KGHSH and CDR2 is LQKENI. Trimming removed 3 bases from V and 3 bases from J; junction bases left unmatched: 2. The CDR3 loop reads CASSPWTGDTGELFF. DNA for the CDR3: TGTGCCAGCTCACCCTGGACAGGGGACACCGGGGAGCTGTTTTTT.

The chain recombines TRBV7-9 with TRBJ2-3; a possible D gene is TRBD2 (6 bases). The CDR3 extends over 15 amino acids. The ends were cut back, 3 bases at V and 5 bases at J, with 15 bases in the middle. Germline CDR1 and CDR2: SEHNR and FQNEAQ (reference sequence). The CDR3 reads CASSFGGPAGDTQYF. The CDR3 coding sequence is TGTGCCAGCAGCTTTGGAGGGCCCGCCGGAGATACGCAGTATTTT.

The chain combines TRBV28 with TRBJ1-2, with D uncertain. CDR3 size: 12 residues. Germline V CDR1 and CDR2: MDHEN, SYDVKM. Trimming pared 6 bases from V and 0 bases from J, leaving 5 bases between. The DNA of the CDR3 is TGTGCCAGCAGCACTTCTAACTATGGCTACACCTTC. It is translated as CASSTSNYGYTF.

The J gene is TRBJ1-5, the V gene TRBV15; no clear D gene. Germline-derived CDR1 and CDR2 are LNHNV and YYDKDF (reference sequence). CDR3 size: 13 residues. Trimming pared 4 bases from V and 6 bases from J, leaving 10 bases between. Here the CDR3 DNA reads TGTGCCACCAGCAACCACAGTGTTCAGCCCCAGCATTTT. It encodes CATSNHSVQPQHF.

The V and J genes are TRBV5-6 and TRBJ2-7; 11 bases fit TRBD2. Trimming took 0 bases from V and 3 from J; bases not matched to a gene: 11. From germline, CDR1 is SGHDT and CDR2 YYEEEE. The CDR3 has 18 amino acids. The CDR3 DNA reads TGTGCCAGCAGCTTGGGCCGTCTTAGCGGGAGGGCCGACTACGAGCAGTACTTC. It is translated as CASSLGRLSGRADYEQYF.

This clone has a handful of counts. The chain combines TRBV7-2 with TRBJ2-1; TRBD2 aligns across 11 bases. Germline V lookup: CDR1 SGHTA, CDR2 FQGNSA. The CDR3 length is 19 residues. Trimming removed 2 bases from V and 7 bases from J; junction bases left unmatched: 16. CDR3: CASSLRRLAGTARKNEQFF. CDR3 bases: TGTGCCAGCAGCTTACGACGACTAGCGGGAACCGCCAGGAAGAATGAGCAGTTCTTC.

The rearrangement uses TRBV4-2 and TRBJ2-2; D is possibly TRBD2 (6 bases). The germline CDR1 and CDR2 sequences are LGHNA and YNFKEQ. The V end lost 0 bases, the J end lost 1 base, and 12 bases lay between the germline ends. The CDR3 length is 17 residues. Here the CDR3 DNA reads TGTGCCAGCAGCCAAGATCAGCGAGCGGGGAACACCGGGGAGCTGTTTTTT. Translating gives CASSQDQRAGNTGELFF.

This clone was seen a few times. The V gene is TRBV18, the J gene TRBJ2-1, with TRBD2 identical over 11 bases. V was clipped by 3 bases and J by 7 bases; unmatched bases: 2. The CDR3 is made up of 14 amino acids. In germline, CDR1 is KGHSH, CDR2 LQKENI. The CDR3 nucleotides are TGTGCCAGCTCACCGACTAGCGGGAATAATGAGCAGTTCTTC. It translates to CASSPTSGNNEQFF. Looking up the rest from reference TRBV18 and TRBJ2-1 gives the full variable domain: NAGVMQNPRHLVRRRGQEARLRCSPMKGHSHVYWYRQLPEEGLKFMVYLQKENIIDESGMPKERFSAEFPKEGPSILRIQQVVRGDSAAYFCASSPTSGNNEQFFGPGTRLTVL.

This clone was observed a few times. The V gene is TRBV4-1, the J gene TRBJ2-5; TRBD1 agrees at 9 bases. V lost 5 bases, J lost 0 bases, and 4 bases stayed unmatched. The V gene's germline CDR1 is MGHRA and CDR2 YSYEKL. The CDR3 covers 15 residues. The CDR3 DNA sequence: TGCGCCAGCAGCTCGGGACAGGGCTACCAAGAGACCCAGTACTTC. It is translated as CASSSGQGYQETQYF.

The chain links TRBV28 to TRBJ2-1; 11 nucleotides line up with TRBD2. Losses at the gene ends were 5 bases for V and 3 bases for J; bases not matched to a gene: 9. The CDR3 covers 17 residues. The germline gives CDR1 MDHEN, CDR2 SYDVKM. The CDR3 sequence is CASSPTSGGRSYNEQFF. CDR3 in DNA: TGTGCCAGCAGTCCAACTAGCGGGGGAAGAAGCTACAATGAGCAGTTCTTC.

CDR3 DNA: TGTGCCATCCGAGGGCACGAGGGTGAAAAACTGTTTTTT. Its protein is CAIRGHEGEKLFF. The V call is TRBV15, the J call TRBJ1-4; D unresolved. V was clipped by 10 bases and J by 7 bases, with 16 bases between them. The V gene's germline CDR1 is LNHNV and CDR2 YYDKDF (reference sequence). The CDR3 is 13 residues long.

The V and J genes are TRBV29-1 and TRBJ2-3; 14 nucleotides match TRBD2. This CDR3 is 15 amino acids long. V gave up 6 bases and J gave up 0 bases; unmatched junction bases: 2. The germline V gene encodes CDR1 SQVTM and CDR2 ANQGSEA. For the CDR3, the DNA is TGCAGCGTGGGGACTAGCGGGAGAAGCACAGATACGCAGTATTTT. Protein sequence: CSVGTSGRSTDTQYF.

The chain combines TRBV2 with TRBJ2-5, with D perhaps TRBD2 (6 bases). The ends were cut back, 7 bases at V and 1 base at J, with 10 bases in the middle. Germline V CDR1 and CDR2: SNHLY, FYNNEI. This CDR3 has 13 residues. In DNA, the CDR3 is TGTGCCAGCAATGGGGACTTCCAAGAGACCCAGTACTTC. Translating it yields CASNGDFQETQYF.

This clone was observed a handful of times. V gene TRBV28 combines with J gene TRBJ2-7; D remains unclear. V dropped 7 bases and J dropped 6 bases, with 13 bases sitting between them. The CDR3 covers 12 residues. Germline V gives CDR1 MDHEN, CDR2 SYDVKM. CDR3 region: CASNQAVSEQYF. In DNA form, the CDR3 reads TGTGCCAGCAACCAAGCCGTTTCCGAGCAGTACTTC.

CDR3 coding DNA: TGTGCCAGCAGCTTCGATCTAGCGGGAGTGTCCTACAATGAGCAGTTCTTC. Its protein is CASSFDLAGVSYNEQFF. The rearrangement joins TRBV7-8 to TRBJ2-1, with TRBD2 identical over 10 bases. Germline V gene lookup returns CDR1 SGHVS and CDR2 FQNEAQ. V was pared by 3 bases and J by 1 base, with 6 bases of the junction left unmatched. The CDR3 contains 17 residues.

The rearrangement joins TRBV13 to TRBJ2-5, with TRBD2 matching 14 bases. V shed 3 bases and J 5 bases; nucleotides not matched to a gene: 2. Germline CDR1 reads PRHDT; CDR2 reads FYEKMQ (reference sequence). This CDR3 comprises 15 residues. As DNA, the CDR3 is TGTGCCAGCAGCTTGGGGACTAGCGGGAGTGAGACCCAGTACTTC. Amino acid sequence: CASSLGTSGSETQYF.

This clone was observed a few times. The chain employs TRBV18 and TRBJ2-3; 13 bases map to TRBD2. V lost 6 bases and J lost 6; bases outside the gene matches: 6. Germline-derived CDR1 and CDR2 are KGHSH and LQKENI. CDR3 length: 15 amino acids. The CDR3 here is CASSRTSGSSDTQYF. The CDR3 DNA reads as TGTGCCAGCTCCCGGACTAGCGGGAGCAGCGATACGCAGTATTTT.

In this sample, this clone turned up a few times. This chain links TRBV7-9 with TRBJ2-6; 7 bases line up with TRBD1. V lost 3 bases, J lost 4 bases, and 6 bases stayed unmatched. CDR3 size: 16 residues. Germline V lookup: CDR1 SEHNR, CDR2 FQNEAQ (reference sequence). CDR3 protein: CASSFQTGVGANVLTF. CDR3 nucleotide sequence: TGTGCCAGCAGCTTCCAAACAGGGGTAGGGGCCAACGTCCTGACTTTC.

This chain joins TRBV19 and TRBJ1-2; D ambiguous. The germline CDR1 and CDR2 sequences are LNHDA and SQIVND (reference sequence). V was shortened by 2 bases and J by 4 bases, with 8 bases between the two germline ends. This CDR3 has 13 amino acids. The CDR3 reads CASSIQVGYGYTF. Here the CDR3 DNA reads TGTGCCAGTAGTATACAGGTCGGCTATGGCTACACCTTC.

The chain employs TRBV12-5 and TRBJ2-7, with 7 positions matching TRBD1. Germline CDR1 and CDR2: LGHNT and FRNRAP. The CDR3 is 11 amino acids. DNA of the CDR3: TGTGCGGGACAGCCCTCCTACGAGCAGTACTTC. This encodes CAGQPSYEQYF. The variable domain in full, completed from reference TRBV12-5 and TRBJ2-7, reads DARVTQTPRHKVTEMGQEVTMRCQPILGHNTVFWYRQTMMQGLELLAYFRNRAPLDDSGMPKDRFSAEMPDATLATLKIQPSEPRDSAVYFCAGQPSYEQYFGPGTRLTVT.